The clone carrying this TCR beta chain showed up just a few times. What it binds is not known. This sample stems from a study of blood T cells in healthy people across ages. The CDR3 is 13 residues long. V lost 6 bases to trimming and J lost 4 bases; unmatched junction nucleotides: 8. The germline V gene encodes CDR1 DFQATT and CDR2 SNEGSKA (reference sequence). Through a sample-barcoded 5' primer and a J-beta primer mix, a second PCR was run for about 6 to 11 cycles. TCRdb ran MiXCR on the 5' RACE reads and lists one entry per CDR3 protein. Of about 670,000 distinct CDR3 sequences listed, 40% to 50% are singletons. Donors ranged from about 6 to 95 years old and were healthy Caucasians in Russia. The sample, around 9.9 milliliters of peripheral blood, was drawn from each donor. General study points: There were more naive CD4+ cells and higher diversity in long-lived donors than in aged donors.

The chain uses TRBV20-1 and TRBJ2-5; 7 nucleotides align to TRBD2. The sequenced sample was blood. This TCR was sampled from a man aged 80 or over in good health. The CDR3 DNA sequence: TGCAGTGCACCAATCGTAGCGGGAGAGACCCAGTACTTC. This codes for CSAPIVAGETQYF.